These 15 T cell receptor beta chains came from one sample sequenced in a study of glioma-infiltrating T cells. Amplification of TCR alpha and beta CDR3 regions from RNA used iRepertoire nested multiplex PCR. Each CDR3 protein gets one entry after TCRdb re-called the multiplex PCR reads with MiXCR. The sample lists about 410,000 distinct CDR3 sequences; 35% to 45% were seen once. Material: glioma tissue, nonneoplastic brain tissue, or PBMCs (not recorded which). The receptor set was obtained from a human donor with low-grade glioma or glioblastoma, undergoing nonglioma brain surgery, or in good health (not recorded which).

The rearrangement uses TRBV29-1 and TRBJ1-1; D not resolved. The V and J ends lost 7 bases and 1 base respectively, with 10 bases between them. The CDR3 extends over 12 amino acids. Germline loops: CDR1 SQVTM, CDR2 ANQGSEA. CDR3 DNA sequence: TGCAGCGGGTCGACCCAGAACACTGAAGCTTTCTTT. Residues: CSGSTQNTEAFF.

This clonotype was picked up a small number of times. The V gene is TRBV18, the J gene TRBJ2-1, with D uncertain. The CDR3 length is 16 residues. Germline loops: CDR1 KGHSH, CDR2 LQKENI. Trimming pared 3 bases from V and 0 bases from J, leaving 12 bases between. The CDR3 bases are TGTGCCAGCTCACCCCCCCGGCTAAGCTCCTACAATGAGCAGTTCTTC. Translating it yields CASSPPRLSSYNEQFF.

This clonotype was seen a few times. The rearrangement links TRBV4-2 to TRBJ2-1; D is perhaps TRBD1 (6 bases). In germline, CDR1 is LGHNA, CDR2 YNFKEQ. CDR3 size: 14 residues. Trimming left V 3 bases short and J 4 bases short, with 10 bases between. The CDR3, as DNA: TGTGCCAGCAGCCAGAGGGACACTTACAATGAGCAGTTCTTC. Translating it yields CASSQRDTYNEQFF.

With respect to this clonotype: A much larger clone lies one base from this, so it may be a read error. The V call is TRBV28, the J call TRBJ2-7; tentatively, D is TRBD2 (5 bases). The germline V gene has CDR1 MDHEN and CDR2 SYDVKM. V shed 8 bases and J shed 0 bases, with 11 bases lying between them. The CDR3 is 13 residues long. The CDR3 DNA follows: TGTGCCAGCTTCGCCGGACTCTCCTACGAGCAGTACTTC. Its protein is CASFAGLSYEQYF.

This clonotype was counted ten times or more. V is TRBV6-1 and J is TRBJ1-2; TRBD1 is a possible D gene (6 bases). Trimming removed 4 bases from V and 6 bases from J, with 15 bases in between. The germline gives CDR1 MNHNS, CDR2 SASEGT. The CDR3 length is 14 residues. CDR3 protein: CASSGTGHSDGYTF. The CDR3 DNA reads TGTGCCAGCAGTGGAACGGGACACTCGGATGGCTACACCTTC.

The CDR3 DNA follows: TGCGCCAGCAGCCAAGGGGGTAACAGGGGAATTTTTGGCACAGATACGCAGTATTTT. Protein: CASSQGGNRGIFGTDTQYF. The gene calls are TRBV4-1 and TRBJ2-3; 7 bases are a match to TRBD1. Germline V gene lookup returns CDR1 MGHRA and CDR2 YSYEKL. CDR3 size: 19 residues. V lost 1 base to trimming and J lost 1 base; unmatched junction nucleotides: 14.

This clonotype occurred many times. The chain recombines TRBV20-1 with TRBJ2-1, with D unresolved. Looked up from germline, CDR1 is DFQATT and CDR2 is SNEGSKA (reference sequence). The CDR3 has 13 residues. Trimming pared 6 bases from V and 5 bases from J, leaving 14 bases between. The CDR3 sequence: CSAASGDHNEQFF. The CDR3, as DNA: TGCAGTGCCGCCTCAGGAGACCACAATGAGCAGTTCTTC.

The rearrangement links TRBV3-1 to TRBJ2-7, with a tentative D call TRBD1 (6 bases). V shed 2 bases and J shed 2 bases, with 13 bases lying between them. The CDR3 contains 15 residues. Germline values: CDR1 LGHDT, CDR2 YNNKEL (reference sequence). Written as DNA, the CDR3 is TGTGCCAGCAGCCAACAGGGGCAGGCAACCTACGAGCAGTACTTC. Its protein product is CASSQQGQATYEQYF.

The chain joins TRBV7-9 to TRBJ2-7; a weak D match, TRBD1 (5 bases). Germline V gene lookup returns CDR1 SEHNR and CDR2 FQNEAQ (reference sequence). Trimming stripped 10 bases from V and 4 bases from J, with 17 bases between. The CDR3 is 13 residues long. CDR3 nucleotide sequence: TGTGCCATCCCGCAGGGCCCCTCATACGAGCAGTACTTC. This sequence encodes CAIPQGPSYEQYF.

Turning to this clonotype: This may be a read error, as it is one base from a much larger clone. The chain has TRBV28 and TRBJ2-1, with 9 positions matching TRBD2. V lost 3 bases, J lost 10 bases, and 7 bases stayed unmatched. Germline V gene sequence: CDR1 MDHEN, CDR2 SYDVKM. CDR3 size: 14 residues. The CDR3 DNA follows: TGTGCCAGCAGTTTTAGCGGGAGTGACTACGAGCAGTTCTTC. Translation gives CASSFSGSDYEQFF.

Notes on this clonotype: This could be a read error, since a much larger clone is one nucleotide away. Given the absence of the conserved phenylalanine or tryptophan at the CDR3 end, a read error is likely. The chain couples TRBV6-5 to TRBJ2-7; D is uncertain. Germline V gene lookup returns CDR1 MNHEY and CDR2 SVGAGI. This CDR3 contains 13 residues. V gave up 2 bases and J gave up 7 bases, with 12 bases separating them. The CDR3 DNA is TGTGCCAGCAGTTACGGCGGTACCAAGGAGCAGTACCTC. This translates into CASSYGGTKEQYL.

This clonotype occurred many times. The chain uses TRBV25-1 and TRBJ2-2; D is undetermined. The V gene lost 4 bases and the J gene lost 5 bases, with 8 bases spanning the gap. This CDR3 comprises 13 residues. Germline V gene sequence: CDR1 MGHDK, CDR2 SYGVNS. CDR3 DNA sequence: TGTGCCAGCAGTGGAGTGGGGACCGGGGAGCTGTTTTTT. Translated: CASSGVGTGELFF.

This clonotype came up many times. This rearrangement joins TRBV27 to TRBJ2-1; 8 bases align to TRBD2. This CDR3 has 15 amino acids. With 5 bases clipped from V and 3 bases from J, the junction kept 6 bases outside the gene matches. Germline lookup yields CDR1 MNHEY and CDR2 SMNVEV (reference sequence). The chain's CDR3 is CASSVGTSGYNEQFF. CDR3 nucleotides: TGTGCCAGCAGTGTCGGGACTAGTGGCTACAATGAGCAGTTCTTC.

This clonotype was observed a handful of times. The V and J genes are TRBV7-8 and TRBJ2-7, with a weak D call TRBD2 (6 bases). The CDR3 extends over 15 amino acids. The V end lost 5 bases, the J end lost 3 bases, and 17 bases lay between the germline ends. CDR1 is SGHVS, CDR2 FQNEAQ, per germline. This CDR3 reads CASSLGVAVDYEQYF. For the CDR3, the DNA is TGTGCCAGCAGCCTAGGGGTAGCGGTAGACTACGAGCAGTACTTC.

The J gene is TRBJ2-3, the V gene TRBV12-3 or TRBV12-4; 7 positions agree with TRBD2. The CDR3 covers 13 residues. J gave up 7 bases and V 8 bases, and 9 bases lay outside the gene matches. This CDR3 reads CASGEGGSYTQYF. CDR3 coding DNA: TGTGCCAGCGGGGAGGGCGGGAGTTATACGCAGTATTTT.